This TCR beta chain stems from a study of graft-versus-host responses after intestinal transplantation. As to this clone: Its matching antigen is unknown.

V dropped 0 bases and J dropped 1 base, with 6 bases sitting between them. CDR3 length: 15 amino acids. The germline V gene encodes CDR1 LNHNV and CDR2 YYDKDF (reference sequence). The repertoire was sequenced with immunoSEQ multiplex PCR; TCRdb's copy has only in-frame clones and lacks some. This table holds some 41,000 clones, roughly 95% found once. The chain carries TRBV15 and TRBJ2-2; D uncertain. The origin of this receptor is a human donor who was the organ donor for an intestinal transplant. The sequencing used unstimulated CD8+ T cells sorted from spleen or lymph node cells, collected before transplant. The CDR3: CATSRDRENTGELFF. The CDR3 coding sequence is TGTGCCACCAGCAGAGATAGGGAGAACACCGGGGAGCTGTTTTTT.